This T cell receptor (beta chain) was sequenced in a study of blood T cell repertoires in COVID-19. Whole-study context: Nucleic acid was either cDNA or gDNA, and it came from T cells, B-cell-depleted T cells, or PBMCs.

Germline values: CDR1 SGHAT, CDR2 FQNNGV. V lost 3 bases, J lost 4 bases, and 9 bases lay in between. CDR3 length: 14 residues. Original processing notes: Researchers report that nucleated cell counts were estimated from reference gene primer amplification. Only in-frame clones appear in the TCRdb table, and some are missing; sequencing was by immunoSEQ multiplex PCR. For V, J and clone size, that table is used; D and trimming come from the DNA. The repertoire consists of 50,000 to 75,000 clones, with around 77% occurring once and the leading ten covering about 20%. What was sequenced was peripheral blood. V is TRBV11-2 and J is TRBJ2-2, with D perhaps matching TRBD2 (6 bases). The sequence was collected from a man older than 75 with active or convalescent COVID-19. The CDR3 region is CASSLQGGTGELFF. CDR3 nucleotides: TGTGCCAGCAGCTTGCAGGGAGGCACCGGGGAGCTGTTTTTT.